The source of this TCR beta chain is a study of Graves' ophthalmopathy and Graves' hyperthyroidism. Whole-study context: Prior to any treatment, peripheral blood was collected at the time of initial diagnosis. Broader study findings: In blood appeared most of the expanded thyroid clonotypes whose frequency exceeded 0.001. Sensitivity reached nearly 71% and specificity approximately 78% when the model predicted ophthalmopathy progression.

Of note for this clonotype: The antigen remains undetermined.

Every ophthalmopathy donor presented moderate-to-severe activity, CAS ≥3, NOSPECS ≥4 and duration under 3 months. CDR3 regions of TCR beta were amplified from RNA transcripts. Investigators did first-round RT-PCR with HTBI primers, then second-round multiplex PCR. One entry per CDR3 protein, called by TCRdb with MiXCR from the multiplex PCR reads. This sample has under 350,000 distinct CDR3 sequences, with 15% to 20% found just once. This CDR3 has 13 residues. Trimming shortened V by 3 bases and J by 5 bases, and 14 bases separated the two germline ends. Germline CDR1 is DFQATT and CDR2 is SNEGSKA (reference sequence).

This clonotype originated in an adult man with Graves' ophthalmopathy. The V and J genes are TRBV20-1 and TRBJ2-7; D is perhaps TRBD1 or TRBD2 (5 bases each). Sequenced material: peripheral blood. CDR3 DNA sequence: TGCAGTGCTAGGGGGCCCGCCGGGAACGAGCAGTACTTC. Residues: CSARGPAGNEQYF.